This TCR beta chain was identified in a study of neurological immune-mediated disorders (dated by TCRdb to the late 2010s). Notes on the research overall: Using UMI-based sequencing, the study compared peripheral blood TCR-beta repertoires from patients with HTLV-I-associated myelopathy (HAM/TSP), patients with multiple sclerosis, and healthy controls. Longitudinal samples, technical triplicates and paired sorted CD4+ and CD8+ T-cell subsets, alongside PBMC samples, were included among the approximately 110 TCR-beta libraries. The cohort comprised roughly 65 subjects: around 15 HAM/TSP patients, approximately 34 multiple sclerosis patients and about 20 healthy controls.

The healthy controls were volunteers from blood banks in Maryland, USA. For unsorted PBMC libraries, 2 million PBMCs were used after storage in RNAlater at -80 degrees C until RNA extraction. PBMCs were separated from peripheral blood using Ficoll-Hypaque density gradient centrifugation and then cryopreserved in liquid nitrogen. cDNA was synthesized by template-switch 5'RACE using a primer carrying a 10-nucleotide random unique molecular identifier by which each TCR transcript was tagged. Every sequencing run covered 15-18 subjects and yielded more than 170 million TCR-beta sequences. Total RNA was extracted with the RNeasy kit. The KAPA Real-time Library Amplification kit was used to amplify TCR-beta VDJ regions with primers for the TCR constant region and the 5'RACE anchor. A first PCR added sample indexes and Illumina adaptors, and a second PCR then raised library yield. After Ampure bead purification, the TCR product of roughly 650 bp was size-selected on a 2% E-gel SizeSelection system. Before pooling, library quality was checked on a Bioanalyzer, concentration was measured with Qubit, and libraries were quantified with the Kapa Library Quantification kit. Paired-end 2 x 150 bp sequencing of the libraries was performed on an Illumina HiSeq 2500. To increase sequence diversity, about 25-30% phiX was spiked into each library pool. On the study's bioinformatics: Quality-filtered reads were processed with the UMI-based MiGEC pipeline, which removed over 75% of raw TCR sequences during error correction. IMGT germline references were used for alignment of VDJ genes, and clonotypes were defined by a unique CDR3 amino acid sequence together with V-J genes. Clonal expansion, Shannon diversity and CDR3 relatedness (CalcPairwiseDistances, ClusterSamples) were evaluated with VDJtools, and phylogenetic trees were built with CLCbio workbench. Clones with at least 8 unique UMIs were defined as expanded, with this threshold being based on coefficient-of-variation modelling across technical triplicates. TCRdb reran the public reads through fastp at Q25 and MiXCR, keeping productive beta chains. Entries are consolidated by CDR3 protein sequence, retaining the most common genes and DNA. The V and J calls and clone size come from TCRdb's table, not from the authors' own analysis. The sample includes 75,000 to 85,000 distinct CDR3 sequences, with about 15% observed a single time. Approximately 15% of the sample comes from the top ten.

Findings and caveats that apply to the study as a whole: Across subjects, expanded clones never shared an identical CDR3 amino acid sequence, which suggests that the TCR-beta repertoires in every group were private. TCR clonal expansion was greatest in HAM/TSP patients and smallest in MS patients, who ranked below even healthy controls.

The CDR3 starts with the cysteine, ends with the phenylalanine, and has 15 residues. Of all the DNA, just the CDR3 is kept, 45 bases in frame from base 1. The junction carries 14 bases between V and J, which are trimmed by 2 bases and 4 bases respectively. For this clonotype: Which antigen it targets is not known. It has no much larger one-base neighbor in the sample; base qualities were not kept.

The rearranged chain carries TRBV12-3 or TRBV12-4 and TRBJ2-5, with the D gene possibly TRBD1 or TRBD2, each one fitting 6 bases. Sequencing was done on a sample of PBMCs. The TCR sequence derives from a woman aged 40-49 years in good health. The CDR3 region reads CASSLSARGAETQYF. DNA sequence: TGTGCCAGCAGTTTATCCGCGAGGGGGGCAGAGACCCAGTACTTC.